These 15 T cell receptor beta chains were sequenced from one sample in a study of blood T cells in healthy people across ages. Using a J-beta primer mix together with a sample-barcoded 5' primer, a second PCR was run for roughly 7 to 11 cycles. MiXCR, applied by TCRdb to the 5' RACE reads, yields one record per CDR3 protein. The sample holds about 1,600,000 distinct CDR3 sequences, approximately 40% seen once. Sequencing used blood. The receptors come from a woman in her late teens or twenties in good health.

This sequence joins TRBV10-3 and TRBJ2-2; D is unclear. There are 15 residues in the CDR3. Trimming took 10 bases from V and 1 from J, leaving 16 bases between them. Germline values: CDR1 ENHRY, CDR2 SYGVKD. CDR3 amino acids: CATNVGLKNTGELFF. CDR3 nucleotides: TGTGCCACCAACGTGGGCTTAAAGAACACCGGGGAGCTGTTTTTT.

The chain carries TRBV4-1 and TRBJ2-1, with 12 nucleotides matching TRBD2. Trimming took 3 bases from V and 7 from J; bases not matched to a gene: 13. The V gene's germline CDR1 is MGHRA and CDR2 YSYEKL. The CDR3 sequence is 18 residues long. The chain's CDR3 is CASSQEPTSGSVMNEQFF. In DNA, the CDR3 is TGCGCCAGCAGCCAGGAGCCGACTAGCGGGAGTGTTATGAATGAGCAGTTCTTC.

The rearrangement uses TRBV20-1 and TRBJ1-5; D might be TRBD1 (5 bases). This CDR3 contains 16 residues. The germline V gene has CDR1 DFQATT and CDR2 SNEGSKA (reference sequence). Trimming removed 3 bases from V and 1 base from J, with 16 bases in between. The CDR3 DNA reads TGCAGTGCTAGGGGGCAGGGAACGGGGAGCAATCAGCCCCAGCATTTT. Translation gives CSARGQGTGSNQPQHF.

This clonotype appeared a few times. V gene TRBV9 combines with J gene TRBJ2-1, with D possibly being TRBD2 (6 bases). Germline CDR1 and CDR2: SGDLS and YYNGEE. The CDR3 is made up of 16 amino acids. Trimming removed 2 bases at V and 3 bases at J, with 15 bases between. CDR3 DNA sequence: TGTGCCAGCAGCGTTGGTGCGGGGAGAAACTACAATGAGCAGTTCTTC. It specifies CASSVGAGRNYNEQFF.

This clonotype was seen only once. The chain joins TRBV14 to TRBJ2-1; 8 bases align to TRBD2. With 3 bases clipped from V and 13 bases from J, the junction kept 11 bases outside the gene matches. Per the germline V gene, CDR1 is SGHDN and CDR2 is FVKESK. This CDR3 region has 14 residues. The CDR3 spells CASSQGATGGIQFF. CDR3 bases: TGTGCCAGCAGCCAGGGAGCGACGGGGGGGATTCAGTTCTTC.

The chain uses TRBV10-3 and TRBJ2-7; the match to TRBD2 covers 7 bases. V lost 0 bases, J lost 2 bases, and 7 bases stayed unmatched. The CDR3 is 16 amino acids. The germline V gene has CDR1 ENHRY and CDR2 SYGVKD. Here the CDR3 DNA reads TGTGCCATCAGTGAGTCGCTGGCTAGCGGAACCTACGAGCAGTACTTC. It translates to CAISESLASGTYEQYF.

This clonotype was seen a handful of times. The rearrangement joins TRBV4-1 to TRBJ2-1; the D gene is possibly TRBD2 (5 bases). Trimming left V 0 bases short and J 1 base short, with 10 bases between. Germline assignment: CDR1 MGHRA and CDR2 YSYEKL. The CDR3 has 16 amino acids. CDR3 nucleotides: TGCGCCAGCAGCCAAGATCGCCGGGAATCCTACAATGAGCAGTTCTTC. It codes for CASSQDRRESYNEQFF.

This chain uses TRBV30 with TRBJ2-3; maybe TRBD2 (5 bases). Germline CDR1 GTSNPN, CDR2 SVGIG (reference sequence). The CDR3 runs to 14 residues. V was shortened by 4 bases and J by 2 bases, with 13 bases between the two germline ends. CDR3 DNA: TGTGCCTGGAATCCACCTAGCTCCACAGATACGCAGTATTTT. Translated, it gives CAWNPPSSTDTQYF. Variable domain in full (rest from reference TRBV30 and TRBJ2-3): SQTIHQWPATLVQPVGSPLSLECTVEGTSNPNLYWYRQAAGRGLQLLFYSVGIGQISSEVPQNLSASRPQDRQFILSSKKLLLSDSGFYLCAWNPPSSTDTQYFGPGTRLTVL.

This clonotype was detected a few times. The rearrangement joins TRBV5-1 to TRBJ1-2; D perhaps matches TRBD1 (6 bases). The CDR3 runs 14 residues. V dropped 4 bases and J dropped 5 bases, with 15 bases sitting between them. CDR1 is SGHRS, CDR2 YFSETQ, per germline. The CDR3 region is CASSLNRAGYGYTF. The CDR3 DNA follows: TGCGCCAGCAGCCTCAACAGGGCGGGGTATGGCTACACCTTC.

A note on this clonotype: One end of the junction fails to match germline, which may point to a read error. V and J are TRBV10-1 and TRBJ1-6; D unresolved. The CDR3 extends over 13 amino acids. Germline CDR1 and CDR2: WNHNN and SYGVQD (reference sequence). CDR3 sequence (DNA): TGCGCCGTCCAGAGAGACGGAAATTCACCCCCCCACTTT. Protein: CAVQRDGNSPPHF.

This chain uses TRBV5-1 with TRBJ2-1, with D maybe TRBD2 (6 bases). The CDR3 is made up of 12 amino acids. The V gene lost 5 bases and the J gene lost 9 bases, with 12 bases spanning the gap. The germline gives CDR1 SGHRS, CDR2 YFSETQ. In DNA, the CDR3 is TGCGCCAGCAGTGGGCGGGGTGCTGAGCAGTTCTTC. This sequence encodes CASSGRGAEQFF.

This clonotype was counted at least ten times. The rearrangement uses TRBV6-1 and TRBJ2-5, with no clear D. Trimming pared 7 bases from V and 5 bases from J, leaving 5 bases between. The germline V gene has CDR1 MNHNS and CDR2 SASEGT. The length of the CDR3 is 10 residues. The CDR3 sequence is CASKEETQYF. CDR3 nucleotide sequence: TGTGCCAGCAAGGAGGAGACCCAGTACTTC.

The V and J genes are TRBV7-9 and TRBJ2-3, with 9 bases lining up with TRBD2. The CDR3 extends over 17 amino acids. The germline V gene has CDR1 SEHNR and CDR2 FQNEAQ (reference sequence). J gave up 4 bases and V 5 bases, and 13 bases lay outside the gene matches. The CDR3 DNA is TGTGCCAGCAGCCGTTACGTAAGCGGGGGGAGCGCAGATACGCAGTATTTT. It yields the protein CASSRYVSGGSADTQYF.

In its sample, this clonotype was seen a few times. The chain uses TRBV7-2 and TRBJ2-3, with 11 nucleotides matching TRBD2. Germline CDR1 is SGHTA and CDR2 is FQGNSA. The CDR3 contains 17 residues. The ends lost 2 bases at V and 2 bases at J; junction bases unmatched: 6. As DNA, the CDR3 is TGTGCCAGCAGCTTATCCTATAGCGGGAGGGTCACAGATACGCAGTATTTT. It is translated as CASSLSYSGRVTDTQYF.

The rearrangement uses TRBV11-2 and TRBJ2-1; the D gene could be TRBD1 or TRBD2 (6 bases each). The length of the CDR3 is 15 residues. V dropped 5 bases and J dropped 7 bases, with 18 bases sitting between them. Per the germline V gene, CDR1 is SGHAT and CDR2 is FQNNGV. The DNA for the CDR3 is TGTGCCAGCAGCCCCTCTTGGGGGGCTGGGAATGAGCAGTTCTTC. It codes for CASSPSWGAGNEQFF.